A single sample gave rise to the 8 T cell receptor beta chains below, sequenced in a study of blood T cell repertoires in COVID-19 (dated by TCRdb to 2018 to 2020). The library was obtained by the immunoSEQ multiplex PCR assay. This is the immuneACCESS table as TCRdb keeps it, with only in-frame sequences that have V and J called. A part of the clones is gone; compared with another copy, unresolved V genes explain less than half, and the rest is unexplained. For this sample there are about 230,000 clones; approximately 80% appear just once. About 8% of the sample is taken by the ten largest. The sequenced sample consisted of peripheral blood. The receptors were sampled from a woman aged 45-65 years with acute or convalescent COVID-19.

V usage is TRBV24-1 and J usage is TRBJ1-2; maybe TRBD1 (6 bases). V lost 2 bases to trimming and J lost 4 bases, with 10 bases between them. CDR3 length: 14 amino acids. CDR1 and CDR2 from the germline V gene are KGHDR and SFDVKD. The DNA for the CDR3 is TGTGCCACCAGTGATTCCGGACAGTCCTATGGCTACACCTTC. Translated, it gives CATSDSGQSYGYTF.

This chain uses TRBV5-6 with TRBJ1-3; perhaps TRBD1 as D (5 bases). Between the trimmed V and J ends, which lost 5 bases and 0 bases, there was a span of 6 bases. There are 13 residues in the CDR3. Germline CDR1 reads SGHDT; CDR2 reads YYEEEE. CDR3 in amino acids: CASRQVSGNTIYF. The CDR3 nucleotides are TGTGCCAGCAGACAGGTCTCTGGAAACACCATATATTTT.

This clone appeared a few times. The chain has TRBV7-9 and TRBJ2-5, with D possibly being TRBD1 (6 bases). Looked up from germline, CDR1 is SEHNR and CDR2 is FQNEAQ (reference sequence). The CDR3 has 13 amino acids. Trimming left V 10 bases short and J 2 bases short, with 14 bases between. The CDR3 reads CATPDREQETQYF. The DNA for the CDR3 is TGTGCCACCCCGGACAGAGAACAAGAGACCCAGTACTTC.

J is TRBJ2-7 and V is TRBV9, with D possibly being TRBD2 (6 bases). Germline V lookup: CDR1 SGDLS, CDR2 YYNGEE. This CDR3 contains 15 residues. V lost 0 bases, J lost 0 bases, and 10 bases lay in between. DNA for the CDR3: TGTGCCAGCAGCGTAGGTGCGGGGACCTCCTACGAGCAGTACTTC. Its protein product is CASSVGAGTSYEQYF.

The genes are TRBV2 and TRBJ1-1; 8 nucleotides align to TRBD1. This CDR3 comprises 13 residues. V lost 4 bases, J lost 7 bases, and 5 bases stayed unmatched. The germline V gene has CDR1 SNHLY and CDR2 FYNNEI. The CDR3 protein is CASSGGQGGEAFF. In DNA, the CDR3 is TGTGCCAGCAGTGGAGGACAGGGTGGTGAAGCTTTCTTT.

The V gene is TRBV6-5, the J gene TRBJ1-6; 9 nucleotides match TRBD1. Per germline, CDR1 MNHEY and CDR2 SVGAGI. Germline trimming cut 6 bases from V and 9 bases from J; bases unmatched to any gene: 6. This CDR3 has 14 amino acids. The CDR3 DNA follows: TGTGCCAGCAGACCAGACAGGGGGATTTCACCCCTCCACTTT. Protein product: CASRPDRGISPLHF.

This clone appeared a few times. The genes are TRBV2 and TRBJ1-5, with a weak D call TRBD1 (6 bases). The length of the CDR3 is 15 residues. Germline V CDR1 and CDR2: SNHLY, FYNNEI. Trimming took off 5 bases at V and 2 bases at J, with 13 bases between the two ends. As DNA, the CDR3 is TGTGCCAGCAGTACTAGGACAGCCGGCAATCAGCCCCAGCATTTT. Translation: CASSTRTAGNQPQHF.

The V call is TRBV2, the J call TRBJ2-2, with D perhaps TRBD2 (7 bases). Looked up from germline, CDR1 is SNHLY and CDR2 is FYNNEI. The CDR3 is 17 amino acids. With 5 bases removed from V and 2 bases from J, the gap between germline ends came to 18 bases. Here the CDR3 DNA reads TGTGCCAGCAGTCCCCCGAGGGGGGGCAGCAACACCGGGGAGCTGTTTTTT. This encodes CASSPPRGGSNTGELFF. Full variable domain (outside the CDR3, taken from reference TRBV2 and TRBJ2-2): EPEVTQTPSHQVTQMGQEVILRCVPISNHLYFYWYRQILGQKVEFLVSFYNNEISEKSEIFDDQFSVERPDGSNFTLKIRSTKLEDSAMYFCASSPPRGGSNTGELFFGEGSRLTVL.